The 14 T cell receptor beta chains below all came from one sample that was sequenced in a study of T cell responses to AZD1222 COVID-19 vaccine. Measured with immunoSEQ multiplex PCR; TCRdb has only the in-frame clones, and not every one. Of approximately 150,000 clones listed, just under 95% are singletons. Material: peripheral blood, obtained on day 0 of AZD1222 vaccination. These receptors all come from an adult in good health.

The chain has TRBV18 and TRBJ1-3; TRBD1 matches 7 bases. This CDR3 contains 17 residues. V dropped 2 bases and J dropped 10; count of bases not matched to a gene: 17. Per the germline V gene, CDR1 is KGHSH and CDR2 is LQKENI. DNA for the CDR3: TGTGCCAGCTCACCATCAGAACAGGGGCCCCGAGTGGGGACCATATATTTT. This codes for CASSPSEQGPRVGTIYF.

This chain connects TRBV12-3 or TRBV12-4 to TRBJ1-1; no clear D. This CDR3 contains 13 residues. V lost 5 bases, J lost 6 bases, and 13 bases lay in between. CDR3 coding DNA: TGTGCCAGCAGTCCAACGCGATTATCTGAAGCTTTCTTT. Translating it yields CASSPTRLSEAFF.

CDR3 sequence: CASSFEGSSYNSPLHF. The CDR3 region has the DNA TGTGCCAGCAGCTTTGAAGGCAGTTCCTATAATTCACCCCTCCACTTT. The chain recombines TRBV5-4 with TRBJ1-6; D not certain. This CDR3 is 16 amino acids long. CDR1 and CDR2 (germline): SGHNT, YYREEE (reference sequence). V lost 2 bases and J 1 base, leaving 10 bases between the germline ends. The complete variable domain, with remaining parts taken from reference TRBV5-4 and TRBJ1-6, reads ETGVTQSPTHLIKTRGQQVTLRCSSQSGHNTVSWYQQALGQGPQFIFQYYREEENGRGNFPPRFSGLQFPNYSSELNVNALELDDSALYLCASSFEGSSYNSPLHFGNGTRLTVT.

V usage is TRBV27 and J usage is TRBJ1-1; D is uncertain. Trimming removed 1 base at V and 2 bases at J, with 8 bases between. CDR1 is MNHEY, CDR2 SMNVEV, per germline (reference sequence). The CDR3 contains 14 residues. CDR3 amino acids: CASSLWAANTEAFF. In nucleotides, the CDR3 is TGTGCCAGCAGTTTATGGGCAGCTAACACTGAAGCTTTCTTT.

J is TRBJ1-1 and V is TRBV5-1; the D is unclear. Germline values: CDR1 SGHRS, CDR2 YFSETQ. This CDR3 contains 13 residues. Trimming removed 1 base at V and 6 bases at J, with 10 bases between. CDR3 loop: CASSLYGPAEAFF. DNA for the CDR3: TGCGCCAGCAGCTTGTATGGACCGGCTGAAGCTTTCTTT.

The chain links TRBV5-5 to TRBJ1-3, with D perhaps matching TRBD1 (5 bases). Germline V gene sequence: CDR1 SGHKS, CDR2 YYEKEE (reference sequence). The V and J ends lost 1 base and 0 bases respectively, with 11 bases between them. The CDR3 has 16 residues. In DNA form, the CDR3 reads TGTGCCAGCAGCTTGTTGGGGGATCTCTCTGGAAACACCATATATTTT. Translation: CASSLLGDLSGNTIYF.

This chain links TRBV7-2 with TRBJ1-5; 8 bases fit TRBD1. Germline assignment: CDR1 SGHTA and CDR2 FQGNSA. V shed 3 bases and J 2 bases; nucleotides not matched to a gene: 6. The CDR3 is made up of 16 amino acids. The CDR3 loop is CASSFLTGAGNQPQHF. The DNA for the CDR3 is TGTGCCAGCAGCTTCTTGACAGGGGCGGGCAATCAGCCCCAGCATTTT.

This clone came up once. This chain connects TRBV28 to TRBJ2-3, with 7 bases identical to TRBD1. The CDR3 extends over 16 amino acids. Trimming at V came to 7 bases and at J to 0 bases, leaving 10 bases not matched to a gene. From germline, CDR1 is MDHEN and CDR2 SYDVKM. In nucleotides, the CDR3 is TGTGCCAGCATAAGGGGGCTCAAAACTAGCACAGATACGCAGTATTTT. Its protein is CASIRGLKTSTDTQYF.

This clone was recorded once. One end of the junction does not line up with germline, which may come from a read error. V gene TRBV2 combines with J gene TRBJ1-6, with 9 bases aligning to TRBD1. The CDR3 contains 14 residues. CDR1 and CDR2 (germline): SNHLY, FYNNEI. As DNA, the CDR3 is TGTGCCAGCAGAGAAGGACAGGGGTGGTCACCCCTCCACTTT. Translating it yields CASREGQGWSPLHF.

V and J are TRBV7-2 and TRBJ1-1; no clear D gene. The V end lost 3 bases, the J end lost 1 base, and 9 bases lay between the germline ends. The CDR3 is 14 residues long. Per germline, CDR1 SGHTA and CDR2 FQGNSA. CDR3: CASSFLGQNTEAFF. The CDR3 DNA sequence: TGTGCCAGCAGCTTCTTGGGTCAGAACACTGAAGCTTTCTTT.

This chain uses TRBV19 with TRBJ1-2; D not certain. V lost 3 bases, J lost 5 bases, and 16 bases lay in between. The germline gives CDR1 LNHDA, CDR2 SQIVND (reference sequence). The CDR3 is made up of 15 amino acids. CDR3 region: CASSISVSKSYGYTF. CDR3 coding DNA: TGTGCCAGTAGTATCAGCGTCAGCAAATCTTATGGCTACACCTTC.

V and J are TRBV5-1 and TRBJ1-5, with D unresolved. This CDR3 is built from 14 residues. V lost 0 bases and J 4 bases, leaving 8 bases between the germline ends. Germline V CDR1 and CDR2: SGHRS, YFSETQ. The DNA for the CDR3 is TGCGCCAGCAGCTTGGAGGCAGATAATCAGCCCCAGCATTTT. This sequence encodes CASSLEADNQPQHF.

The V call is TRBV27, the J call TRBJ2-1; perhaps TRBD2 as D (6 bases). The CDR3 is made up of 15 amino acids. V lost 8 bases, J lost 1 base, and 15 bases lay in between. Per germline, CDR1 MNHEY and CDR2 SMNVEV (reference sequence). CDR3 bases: TGTGCCAGCCGGGGGTGTGGGGGATCCTACAATGAGCAGTTCTTC. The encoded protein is CASRGCGGSYNEQFF.

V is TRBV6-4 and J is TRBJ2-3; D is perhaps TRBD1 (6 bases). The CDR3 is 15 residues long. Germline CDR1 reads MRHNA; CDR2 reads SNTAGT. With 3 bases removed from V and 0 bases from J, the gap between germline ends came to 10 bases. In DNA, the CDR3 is TGTGCCAGCAGTGAGTCAGGGGCAAGCACAGATACGCAGTATTTT. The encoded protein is CASSESGASTDTQYF.